These T cell receptor beta chains were read from a single sample in a study of blood T cell repertoires in COVID-19. Clones were read by immunoSEQ multiplex PCR, and TCRdb kept only the in-frame ones, dropping some. In the table there are 90,000 to 120,000 clones, around nine tenths of which are singletons. The sequenced sample was peripheral blood. The source of these receptors is a woman aged 25 to 39 with acute or convalescent COVID-19. The CDR3 runs from the conserved cysteine through the conserved F or W. Fields, in order: V gene, clone size, D gene, J gene, CDR3 protein, CDR3 DNA. A D gene is named only where the DNA matches it firmly. The size field is filled for only some rows; it gives once, few, many or a size class.

TRBV28	once	.	TRBJ1-5	CASSLEAGRVWHF	TGTGCCAGCAGTTTAGAAGCGGGGAGGGTCTGGCATTTT
TRBV7-3	.	TRBD2	TRBJ2-3	CASSLFSGLAGRVDTQYF	TGTGCCAGCAGCCTATTCTCGGGACTAGCGGGGAGGGTAGATACGCAGTATTTT
TRBV7-8	.	TRBD2	TRBJ2-3	CASSFGLVSTDTQYF	TGTGCCAGCAGCTTTGGACTAGTATCCACAGATACGCAGTATTTT
TRBV24-1	.	TRBD2	TRBJ2-1	CATSPGRARSEQFF	TGTGCCACCTCCCCGGGGAGGGCCCGGAGTGAGCAGTTCTTC
TRBV9	.	.	TRBJ1-1	CASSVDGVANTEAFF	TGTGCCAGCAGCGTAGACGGGGTTGCGAACACTGAAGCTTTCTTT
TRBV7-8	.	TRBD2	TRBJ2-3	CASSLGSGGADTQYF	TGTGCCAGCAGCTTAGGTAGCGGGGGGGCAGATACGCAGTATTTT
TRBV6-2/TRBV6-3	.	TRBD2	TRBJ2-3	CASSYGGLAGKPDTQYF	TGTGCCAGCAGTTACGGGGGACTAGCGGGGAAACCAGATACGCAGTATTTT
TRBV7-9	.	.	TRBJ2-5	CASSLAWTEQETQYF	TGTGCCAGCAGCTTAGCTTGGACAGAACAAGAGACCCAGTACTTC
TRBV11-2	.	TRBD1	TRBJ1-2	CASSLGYRGNYGYTF	TGTGCCAGCAGCTTAGGGTACAGGGGGAACTATGGCTACACCTTC
TRBV19	.	.	TRBJ1-5	CASSVRGGHQPQHF	TGTGCCAGTAGTGTAAGGGGAGGGCATCAGCCCCAGCATTTT
TRBV4-3	.	TRBD2	TRBJ2-7	CASSQEGGGSSEQYF	TGCGCCAGCAGCCAAGAGGGCGGCGGGAGCAGCGAGCAGTACTTC
TRBV24-1	.	.	TRBJ2-7	CATSIERRLYEQYF	TGTGCCACCAGTATTGAGCGCAGACTCTACGAGCAGTACTTC
TRBV18	.	.	TRBJ2-7	CASSPPISTREQYF	TGTGCCAGCTCACCACCGATTTCTACGAGGGAGCAGTACTTC
TRBV10-2	.	TRBD1	TRBJ2-7	CASSAPGQGIYEQYF	TGCGCCAGCAGTGCGCCGGGACAGGGAATCTACGAGCAGTACTTC
TRBV5-1	.	.	TRBJ1-5	CASSLLGLGGNQPQHF	TGCGCCAGCAGCTTATTAGGACTGGGGGGGAATCAGCCCCAGCATTTT
TRBV7-2	few	TRBD2	TRBJ2-1	CASSLVPSGGRGEQFF	TGTGCCAGCAGCTTAGTTCCTAGCGGGGGTCGTGGTGAGCAGTTCTTC
TRBV7-9	.	.	TRBJ2-7	CASSREVYEQYF	TGTGCCAGCAGCCGAGAGGTTTACGAGCAGTACTTC
TRBV28	.	TRBD1	TRBJ1-5	CASSPGTGTGPQHF	TGTGCCAGCAGTCCGGGGACAGGAACTGGGCCCCAGCATTTT
TRBV7-9	.	.	TRBJ2-5	CASLAYRGAGETQYF	TGTGCCAGTCTAGCGTATAGGGGAGCGGGAGAGACCCAGTACTTC
TRBV6-4	.	.	TRBJ2-7	CASSDEGAYEQYF	TGTGCCAGCAGTGACGAGGGAGCCTACGAGCAGTACTTC
TRBV28	.	.	TRBJ1-5	CAIDGGYNQPQHF	TGTGCCATCGACGGAGGTTACAATCAGCCCCAGCATTTT
TRBV28	.	TRBD1	TRBJ1-2	CASTNRQGAGYGYTF	TGTGCCAGCACCAATAGACAGGGGGCAGGGTATGGCTACACCTTC
TRBV4-1	.	.	TRBJ2-7	CASSQAGTTYEQYF	TGCGCCAGCAGCCAAGCGGGGACAACCTACGAGCAGTACTTC
TRBV11-3	.	.	TRBJ1-1	CASSLGGATEAFF	TGTGCCAGCAGCCTTGGGGGGGCCACTGAAGCTTTCTTT
TRBV4-3	.	.	TRBJ1-5	CASSQELQRNQPQHF	TGCGCCAGCAGCCAAGAATTACAGCGCAATCAGCCCCAGCATTTT
TRBV6-2/TRBV6-3	.	.	TRBJ1-5	CASSRDRNQPQHF	TGTGCCAGCAGTCGGGATCGAAATCAGCCCCAGCATTTT
TRBV11-3	few	.	TRBJ1-2	CASSPWSSNYGYTF	TGTGCCAGCAGCCCATGGAGTAGTAACTATGGCTACACCTTC
TRBV29-1	.	TRBD1	TRBJ2-3	CSAPGQSTDTQYF	TGCAGCGCACCGGGACAGAGCACAGATACGCAGTATTTT
TRBV5-1	.	.	TRBJ1-3	CASSLGYRVDGNTIYF	TGCGCCAGCAGCTTGGGGTACAGGGTCGACGGAAACACCATATATTTT
TRBV15	.	.	TRBJ2-2	CATRTTHGGGAHGELFF	TGTGCCACCAGAACTACGCACGGAGGAGGGGCCCACGGGGAGCTGTTTTTT
TRBV6-5	.	TRBD2	TRBJ2-7	CASSLGVAGYEQYF	TGTGCCAGCAGCCTGGGGGTAGCGGGCTACGAGCAGTACTTC
TRBV18	once	TRBD1	TRBJ1-1	CASSPTPGQGTEAFF	TGTGCCAGCTCACCAACCCCAGGACAGGGAACTGAAGCTTTCTTT
TRBV9	.	.	TRBJ2-1	CASSVGRIGINEQFF	TGTGCCAGCAGCGTAGGGCGGATAGGTATTAATGAGCAGTTCTTC
TRBV7-2	.	.	TRBJ2-1	CASSSRTDSLQFF	TGTGCCAGCAGCTCGAGAACCGACAGTTTGCAGTTCTTC
TRBV4-2	.	TRBD1	TRBJ2-7	CASSQDKQGPEQYF	TGTGCCAGCAGCCAAGATAAACAGGGGCCCGAGCAGTACTTC
TRBV5-6	.	.	TRBJ1-6	CASSLSGPNNSPLHF	TGTGCCAGCAGCTTGTCAGGGCCGAATAATTCACCCCTCCACTTT
TRBV18	.	.	TRBJ1-2	CASSPTYTGISSYGYTF	TGTGCCAGCTCACCCACTTACACAGGGATCAGCTCCTATGGCTACACCTTC
TRBV5-6	.	.	TRBJ2-2	CASSSWPGELFF	TGTGCCAGCAGCTCCTGGCCCGGGGAGCTGTTTTTT
TRBV9	.	.	TRBJ1-4	CASSAGFGSNEKLFF	TGTGCCAGCAGCGCGGGATTCGGGAGCAATGAAAAACTGTTTTTT
TRBV11-1	once	.	TRBJ2-7	CASSLDRRTYEQYF	TGTGCCAGCAGCTTGGACAGAAGAACCTACGAGCAGTACTTC
TRBV29-1	.	.	TRBJ2-7	CSVEVSRDSYEQYF	TGCAGCGTTGAAGTCAGCCGGGACTCCTACGAGCAGTACTTC
TRBV6-2/TRBV6-3	once	TRBD1	TRBJ1-4	CASSYGAGQGKLFF	TGTGCCAGCAGTTACGGTGCGGGACAGGGAAAACTGTTTTTT
TRBV2	.	TRBD2	TRBJ2-1	CASSESAGGYNEQFF	TGTGCCAGCAGTGAATCAGCGGGAGGTTACAATGAGCAGTTCTTC
TRBV10-1	.	TRBD2	TRBJ2-3	CASSVSGGTDTQYF	TGCGCCAGCAGTGTATCGGGGGGTACAGATACGCAGTATTTT